One and the same sample provided the 24 T cell receptor beta chains below, sequenced in a study of shared clonotypes between healthy human individuals. Repertoires were generated with immunoSEQ multiplex PCR, while TCRdb's copy carries only in-frame clones and drops some. The table lists some 1.5 million clones, around 97% of them singletons. Sequenced sample: naive CD4+ T cells sorted from blood. Regarding subset: CD45RA+ positively selected. The source of these receptors is a man aged 25-45 years in good health.

This rearrangement joins TRBV19 to TRBJ2-1; TRBD2 is a possible D gene (6 bases). CDR3 length: 15 amino acids. The V gene lost 3 bases and the J gene lost 4 bases, with 13 bases spanning the gap. The V gene's germline CDR1 is LNHDA and CDR2 SQIVND (reference sequence). This chain's CDR3 is CASSIGPGGYNEQFF. CDR3 nucleotide sequence: TGTGCCAGTAGTATTGGGCCCGGGGGATACAATGAGCAGTTCTTC.

This clone has only one observation. The chain is built from TRBV5-4 and TRBJ2-7; tentatively, D is TRBD1 or TRBD2 (6 bases each). Germline lookup yields CDR1 SGHNT and CDR2 YYREEE (reference sequence). Deletions cut 3 bases from V and 0 bases from J, with 13 bases between. The CDR3 sequence is 15 residues long. CDR3 amino acids: CASSSAGQSSYEQYF. CDR3 DNA: TGTGCCAGCAGCTCTGCGGGACAAAGCTCCTACGAGCAGTACTTC.

The rearrangement links TRBV28 to TRBJ2-5, with 7 positions matching TRBD1. Germline CDR1 MDHEN, CDR2 SYDVKM. Losses at the gene ends were 4 bases for V and 1 base for J; bases not matched to a gene: 6. The CDR3 runs to 15 residues. In DNA form, the CDR3 reads TGTGCCAGCAGTTCGACAGGGATGGGCCAAGAGACCCAGTACTTC. Protein: CASSSTGMGQETQYF.

The chain recombines TRBV9 with TRBJ2-6; a weak D match, TRBD1 (7 bases). The ends were cut back, 3 bases at V and 1 base at J, with 8 bases in the middle. This CDR3 has 15 residues. Germline-derived CDR1 and CDR2 are SGDLS and YYNGEE. The CDR3: CASSAGGSGANVLTF. CDR3 sequence (DNA): TGTGCCAGCAGCGCAGGGGGGTCTGGGGCCAACGTCCTGACTTTC.

This clone appeared once. The rearrangement uses TRBV21-1 and TRBJ2-7; the table calls TRBD1, which could not be checked here. TRBV21-1 is labeled a pseudogene. The CDR3 is made up of 14 amino acids. This chain's CDR3 is CASPQGQGPYEQYF. CDR3 nucleotide sequence: TGTGCCAGCCCCCAGGGACAGGGTCCCTACGAGCAGTACTTC.

The chain has TRBV7-3 and TRBJ2-2; 10 bases line up with TRBD2. The length of the CDR3 is 19 residues. From germline, CDR1 is SGHTA and CDR2 FQGTGA. V lost 1 base and J lost 3; bases outside the gene matches: 11. CDR3 loop: CASSLRASGRFGYTGELFF. The CDR3 nucleotides are TGTGCCAGCAGCTTAAGGGCTAGCGGGAGATTCGGTTACACCGGGGAGCTGTTTTTT.

The CDR3 spells CASSETATSYEQYF. CDR3 DNA sequence: TGTGCCAGCAGTGAAACCGCGACTAGCTACGAGCAGTACTTC. The chain is built from TRBV6-1 and TRBJ2-7, with a weak D call TRBD2 (6 bases). The V end was cut by 2 bases, the J end by 3 bases, with 11 bases between. The CDR3 length is 14 residues. In germline, CDR1 is MNHNS, CDR2 SASEGT.

V and J are TRBV7-9 and TRBJ2-5; maybe TRBD2 (5 bases). Germline lookup yields CDR1 SEHNR and CDR2 FQNEAQ (reference sequence). The CDR3 consists of 12 residues. V lost 5 bases and J 8 bases, leaving 12 bases between the germline ends. This chain's CDR3 is CASSVDRETQYF. The CDR3 DNA follows: TGTGCCAGCAGCGTAGATCGGGAAACCCAGTACTTC.

The V call is TRBV18, the J call TRBJ1-1, with D uncertain. CDR1 and CDR2 from the germline V gene are KGHSH and LQKENI. The CDR3 covers 13 residues. Between the trimmed V and J ends, which lost 6 bases and 0 bases, there was a span of 8 bases. CDR3 in amino acids: CASSREMNTEAFF. The CDR3 coding sequence is TGTGCCAGCTCGAGGGAAATGAACACTGAAGCTTTCTTT. Full variable domain (outside the CDR3, taken from reference TRBV18 and TRBJ1-1): NAGVMQNPRHLVRRRGQEARLRCSPMKGHSHVYWYRQLPEEGLKFMVYLQKENIIDESGMPKERFSAEFPKEGPSILRIQQVVRGDSAAYFCASSREMNTEAFFGQGTRLTVV.

A note on this clone: The sample carries other DNA sequences with the same CDR3. V is TRBV14 and J is TRBJ2-7; D gene ambiguous. This CDR3 is built from 11 residues. Deletions cut 4 bases from V and 0 bases from J, with 1 base between. From germline, CDR1 is SGHDN and CDR2 FVKESK. The CDR3 loop is CASSRSYEQYF. CDR3 nucleotides: TGTGCCAGCAGCCGCTCCTACGAGCAGTACTTC.

The chain recombines TRBV30 with TRBJ1-5; D is perhaps TRBD1 (6 bases). Per the germline V gene, CDR1 is GTSNPN and CDR2 is SVGIG (reference sequence). V was trimmed by 8 bases and J by 0 bases, leaving 8 bases between them. The CDR3 runs 12 residues. The CDR3 DNA reads TGTGCCGGGGGACATAGCAATCAGCCCCAGCATTTT. Translation: CAGGHSNQPQHF.

This rearrangement joins TRBV27 to TRBJ2-7; D unresolved. CDR3 size: 15 residues. The V gene's germline CDR1 is MNHEY and CDR2 SMNVEV (reference sequence). The V gene lost 2 bases and the J gene lost 0 bases, with 11 bases spanning the gap. CDR3 residues: CASSLGFEVSYEQYF. CDR3 bases: TGTGCCAGCAGTTTAGGGTTTGAGGTCTCCTACGAGCAGTACTTC.

This chain uses TRBV2 with TRBJ2-2, with D possibly being TRBD1 or TRBD2 (6 bases each). With 7 bases removed from V and 2 bases from J, the gap between germline ends came to 17 bases. The CDR3 is 16 amino acids. Germline CDR1 SNHLY, CDR2 FYNNEI. The CDR3 reads CASKWRGATNTGELFF. The CDR3, as DNA: TGTGCCAGCAAGTGGAGGGGGGCGACTAACACCGGGGAGCTGTTTTTT.

This chain links TRBV5-1 with TRBJ2-5; 11 bases fit TRBD2. The CDR3 spans 16 residues. CDR1 and CDR2 (germline): SGHRS, YFSETQ. V lost 4 bases to trimming and J lost 5 bases; unmatched junction nucleotides: 10. DNA for the CDR3: TGCGCCAGCAGCCTACTAGCGGGAGACCTTGGGGAGACCCAGTACTTC. This gives the protein CASSLLAGDLGETQYF.

This sequence joins TRBV9 and TRBJ2-2; TRBD1 agrees at 9 bases. CDR1 and CDR2 from the germline V gene are SGDLS and YYNGEE. This CDR3 region has 17 residues. V trimming: 4 bases; J trimming: 3 bases; junction bases outside the gene matches: 10. As DNA, the CDR3 is TGTGCCAGCAGCATAGTGGGACAGGGAAGACACACCGGGGAGCTGTTTTTT. Translated: CASSIVGQGRHTGELFF.

This chain uses TRBV18 with TRBJ2-1, with D possibly TRBD2 on 6 matching bases. Trimming took 4 bases from V and 0 from J, leaving 16 bases between them. In germline, CDR1 is KGHSH, CDR2 LQKENI. This CDR3 has 17 residues. CDR3 in amino acids: CASSRVSGLFSYNEQFF. Here the CDR3 DNA reads TGTGCCAGCTCACGGGTTAGCGGTCTTTTCTCCTACAATGAGCAGTTCTTC.

The chain joins TRBV5-6 to TRBJ2-7; D not resolved. This CDR3 is built from 13 residues. Trimming took off 1 base at V and 4 bases at J, with 9 bases between the two ends. CDR1 and CDR2 from the germline V gene are SGHDT and YYEEEE. The CDR3 loop reads CASSLFPPYEQYF. The CDR3 nucleotides read TGTGCCAGCAGCTTGTTTCCTCCTTACGAGCAGTACTTC.

The sample holds one count of this clone. The chain joins TRBV27 to TRBJ2-1; 12 nucleotides agree with TRBD2. The germline gives CDR1 MNHEY, CDR2 SMNVEV (reference sequence). V dropped 5 bases and J dropped 6; count of bases not matched to a gene: 2. The CDR3 runs 14 residues. CDR3 protein: CASSPSGRANEQFF. CDR3 in DNA: TGTGCCAGCAGTCCTAGCGGGAGGGCCAATGAGCAGTTCTTC.

This chain's CDR3 is CASTSQDTQYF. CDR3 bases: TGTGCCAGCACCTCGCAGGATACGCAGTATTTT. The V and J genes are TRBV28 and TRBJ2-3; no firm D call. Germline CDR1 MDHEN, CDR2 SYDVKM. This CDR3 is built from 11 residues. Trimming stripped 7 bases from V and 6 bases from J, with 8 bases between.

This rearrangement joins TRBV6-1 to TRBJ1-4; D gene ambiguous. The germline gives CDR1 MNHNS, CDR2 SASEGT. Trimming left V 3 bases short and J 3 bases short, with 8 bases between. The CDR3 consists of 14 residues. The CDR3 DNA reads as TGTGCCAGCAGTGACAATGGGGCTAATGAAAAACTGTTTTTT. The encoded protein is CASSDNGANEKLFF.

The chain is built from TRBV5-4 and TRBJ1-1; weak D call: TRBD1 (5 bases). The length of the CDR3 is 15 residues. Germline V lookup: CDR1 SGHNT, CDR2 YYREEE (reference sequence). V gave up 0 bases and J gave up 4 bases, with 13 bases separating them. Written as DNA, the CDR3 is TGTGCCAGCAGCTTGGCGGCCGGGGCTCGCACTGAAGCTTTCTTT. Residues: CASSLAAGARTEAFF.

This clone came up once. The chain joins TRBV27 to TRBJ1-4; TRBD1 might be the D (6 bases). Germline CDR1 is MNHEY and CDR2 is SMNVEV (reference sequence). Deletions cut 3 bases from V and 4 bases from J, with 9 bases between. The CDR3 spans 14 residues. The CDR3 reads CASSFQGRNEKLFF. In nucleotides, the CDR3 is TGTGCCAGCAGTTTCCAGGGGCGTAATGAAAAACTGTTTTTT.

V and J are TRBV4-1 and TRBJ2-7, with 8 bases identical to TRBD2. V trimming: 2 bases; J trimming: 0 bases; junction bases outside the gene matches: 9. This CDR3 has 17 residues. The germline V gene has CDR1 MGHRA and CDR2 YSYEKL. CDR3 nucleotide sequence: TGCGCCAGCAGCCAATCCAATTCCGGGGGGGGCTCCTACGAGCAGTACTTC. As protein: CASSQSNSGGGSYEQYF.

This clone occurred once. Other DNA sequences from this sample encode an identical CDR3 as well. The gene calls are TRBV18 and TRBJ2-6; no reliable D call. The germline gives CDR1 KGHSH, CDR2 LQKENI. V was cut by 0 bases and J by 0 bases, with 6 bases left in between. This CDR3 spans 16 amino acids. The CDR3 coding sequence is TGTGCCAGCTCACCACCCGGGCGCTCTGGGGCCAACGTCCTGACTTTC. Amino acid sequence: CASSPPGRSGANVLTF.